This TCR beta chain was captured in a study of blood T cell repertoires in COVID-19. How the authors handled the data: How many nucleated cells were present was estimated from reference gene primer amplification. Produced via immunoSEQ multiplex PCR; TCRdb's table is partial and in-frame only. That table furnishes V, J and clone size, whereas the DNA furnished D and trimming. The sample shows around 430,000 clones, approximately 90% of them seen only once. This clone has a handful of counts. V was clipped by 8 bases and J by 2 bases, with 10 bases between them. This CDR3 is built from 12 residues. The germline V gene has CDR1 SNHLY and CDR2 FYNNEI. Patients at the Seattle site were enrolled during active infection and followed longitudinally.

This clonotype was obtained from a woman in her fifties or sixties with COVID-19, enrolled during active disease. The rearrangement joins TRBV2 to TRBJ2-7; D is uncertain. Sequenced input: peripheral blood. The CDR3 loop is CASHLGTYEQYF. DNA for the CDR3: TGTGCCAGCCACCTAGGAACCTACGAGCAGTACTTC.